The next 30 T cell receptor beta chains were all read from a single sample in a study of CD8+CD57+ T cells in acquired aplastic anemia. The use of genomic DNA as template underpinned the TCR beta VDJ and CDR3 profiling. TCRdb itself ran the reads through MiXCR, one entry per CDR3 protein. In the table there are about 180,000 distinct CDR3 sequences, around 45% of which are singletons. Sample: sorted CD4+, CD8+, or CD8+CD57+ T cells (not recorded which) from PBMCs. These receptors were taken from a human donor in good health.

This clonotype was detected ten times or more. The J gene is TRBJ2-1, the V gene TRBV14; tentative D call: TRBD2 (5 bases). The germline V gene has CDR1 SGHDN and CDR2 FVKESK. The CDR3 is 15 amino acids. V was trimmed by 1 base and J by 8 bases, leaving 15 bases between them. The CDR3 nucleotides read TGTGCCAGCAGCCAAGTTCGTGGGAGTGGCTATGAGCAGTTCTTC. It specifies CASSQVRGSGYEQFF.

In DNA, the CDR3 is TGTGCCAGCAGCTTCGGCAGGGGGTCAACTAACTATGGCTACACCTTC. Translated, it gives CASSFGRGSTNYGYTF. The V call is TRBV11-1, the J call TRBJ1-2, with 7 bases aligning to TRBD1. The V segment lost 3 bases and the J segment 0 bases; nucleotides outside the gene matches: 7. This CDR3 comprises 16 residues. Germline V CDR1 and CDR2: SGHAT, FQDESV (reference sequence).

The V and J genes are TRBV4-1 and TRBJ2-7; tentatively, D is TRBD2 (6 bases). Trimming left V 1 base short and J 11 bases short, with 9 bases between. The CDR3 spans 11 residues. The germline V gene has CDR1 MGHRA and CDR2 YSYEKL. The CDR3 DNA is TGCGCCAGCAGCCAAGGCAGGGAGGAGTACTTC. It translates to CASSQGREEYF.

This clonotype was recorded only once. This may be a read error, as it is one base from a much larger clone. V usage is TRBV6-1 and J usage is TRBJ1-2, with a possible D match to TRBD1 (5 bases). The CDR3 runs to 13 residues. In germline, CDR1 is MNHNS, CDR2 SASEGT. CDR3 bases: TGTGCCAGCAGGACGAGACAGCCCTATTGCTACACCTTC. Translating gives CASRTRQPYCYTF.

This clonotype was counted many times. The chain uses TRBV24-1 and TRBJ2-3, with D unclear. The CDR3 is made up of 15 amino acids. Germline V lookup: CDR1 KGHDR, CDR2 SFDVKD. With 4 bases removed from V and 3 bases from J, the gap between germline ends came to 13 bases. The CDR3 loop is CATSEPASETDTQYF. As DNA, the CDR3 is TGTGCCACCAGTGAGCCAGCGTCGGAAACAGATACGCAGTATTTT.

The chain uses TRBV7-2 and TRBJ2-1; possible D gene TRBD1, 6 bases. CDR3 length: 15 amino acids. Germline lookup yields CDR1 SGHTA and CDR2 FQGNSA. The V gene lost 5 bases and the J gene lost 0 bases, with 11 bases spanning the gap. This chain's CDR3 is CASSRTANSYNEQFF. DNA for the CDR3: TGTGCCAGCAGCAGGACAGCGAACTCCTACAATGAGCAGTTCTTC.

This clonotype appeared a few times. This chain links TRBV18 with TRBJ2-1; the match to TRBD2 covers 7 bases. The CDR3 sequence is 15 residues long. Germline assignment: CDR1 KGHSH and CDR2 LQKENI. The ends lost 2 bases at V and 9 bases at J; junction bases unmatched: 10. CDR3: CASSPSSGGGGEQFF. The CDR3 coding sequence is TGTGCCAGCTCACCAAGTTCGGGGGGAGGTGGTGAGCAGTTCTTC.

The rearrangement joins TRBV2 to TRBJ2-2, with D hard to call. This CDR3 region has 11 residues. V shed 4 bases and J shed 7 bases, with 4 bases lying between them. Germline CDR1 and CDR2: SNHLY and FYNNEI. The CDR3 coding sequence is TGTGCCAGCAGTGGAATCGGGGAGCTGTTTTTT. Translating gives CASSGIGELFF.

To note about this clonotype: This may stem from a read error, because a much larger clone lies one nucleotide away. V gene TRBV20-1 combines with J gene TRBJ1-1; D is unresolved. In germline, CDR1 is DFQATT, CDR2 SNEGSKA (reference sequence). The CDR3 loop spans 15 amino acids. The CDR3 loop reads CSARKRISLNTESFF. The CDR3 DNA sequence: TGCAGTGCTAGAAAAAGGATCTCTCTGAACACTGAATCTTTCTTT.

This clonotype was observed a few times. The chain has TRBV15 and TRBJ1-2; no definite D call. Trimming pared 6 bases from V and 0 bases from J, leaving 11 bases between. Germline V gene sequence: CDR1 LNHNV, CDR2 YYDKDF (reference sequence). The CDR3 spans 14 residues. CDR3 in DNA: TGTGCCACCAGTCACGGGGTGACTAACTATGGCTACACCTTC. Its protein product is CATSHGVTNYGYTF.

The rearrangement uses TRBV10-3 and TRBJ2-5, with a tentative D call TRBD1 (5 bases). In germline, CDR1 is ENHRY, CDR2 SYGVKD. This CDR3 is built from 13 residues. Trimming pared 6 bases from V and 2 bases from J, leaving 10 bases between. As DNA, the CDR3 is TGTGCCATCAGAGACAGTGCTCAAGAGACCCAGTACTTC. This codes for CAIRDSAQETQYF.

This clonotype was counted ten times or more. CDR3: CASSPRTGNQPQHF. CDR3 DNA sequence: TGTGCCAGCAGCCCCCGGACTGGTAATCAGCCCCAGCATTTT. V usage is TRBV4-2 and J usage is TRBJ1-5; D gene uncertain. CDR3 length: 14 amino acids. The germline V gene encodes CDR1 LGHNA and CDR2 YNFKEQ. V shed 4 bases and J shed 4 bases, with 11 bases lying between them.

At least ten counts were recorded for this clonotype. The rearrangement links TRBV5-1 to TRBJ2-3, with a possible D match to TRBD2 (6 bases). This CDR3 has 14 residues. CDR1 is SGHRS, CDR2 YFSETQ, per germline. V was shortened by 7 bases and J by 1 base, with 13 bases between the two germline ends. For the CDR3, the DNA is TGCGCCAGCTCGAGACTAGGAGGCACAGATACGCAGTATTTT. Translating it yields CASSRLGGTDTQYF.

The chain joins TRBV15 to TRBJ2-7; no definite D call. With 4 bases removed from V and 4 bases from J, the gap between germline ends came to 17 bases. CDR1 is LNHNV and CDR2 is YYDKDF in the germline V gene (reference sequence). The CDR3 has 15 residues. The CDR3 DNA reads as TGTGCCACCAGCAACCACCGCGCCGCCATATACGAGCAGTACTTC. Protein product: CATSNHRAAIYEQYF.

The chain joins TRBV25-1 to TRBJ1-1, with D unclear. Germline V CDR1 and CDR2: MGHDK, SYGVNS. This CDR3 has 11 residues. V gave up 2 bases and J gave up 7 bases, with 5 bases separating them. The CDR3 bases are TGTGCCAGCAGTGAAACACATGAAGCTTTCTTT. Residues: CASSETHEAFF.

Regarding this clonotype: With a much larger clone just one base away, this may be a read error. The V gene is TRBV7-9, the J gene TRBJ1-3; no firm D call. Per the germline V gene, CDR1 is SEHNR and CDR2 is FQNEAQ (reference sequence). CDR3 length equals 15 residues. The DNA of the CDR3 is TGTGCCAGCAGCTTAGGTTCCCGCTCTGGAAGCACCATATATTTT. It encodes CASSLGSRSGSTIYF.

The sample holds a few counts of this clonotype. The chain uses TRBV18 and TRBJ2-7, with 11 nucleotides matching TRBD1. Trimming took 3 bases from V and 3 from J; bases not matched to a gene: 7. The CDR3 has 16 amino acids. Germline V gives CDR1 KGHSH, CDR2 LQKENI. The CDR3 bases are TGTGCCAGCTCACCTTTCGACGGGACAGGGGGCTACGAGCAGTACTTC. Residues: CASSPFDGTGGYEQYF.

This chain links TRBV10-3 with TRBJ2-1; 11 nucleotides line up with TRBD2. The CDR3 sequence is 19 residues long. V shed 7 bases and J 2 bases; nucleotides not matched to a gene: 16. The germline gives CDR1 ENHRY, CDR2 SYGVKD. The CDR3 DNA is TGTGCCATCACCACCCCGACAGGGGCACTAGCGGGGGCCTACAATGAGCAGTTCTTC. This encodes CAITTPTGALAGAYNEQFF.

This chain uses TRBV7-9 with TRBJ2-6; TRBD1 agrees at 9 bases. The CDR3 is made up of 14 amino acids. After removal of 4 bases from V and 11 bases from J, the junction contained 6 bases not matched to a gene. Germline CDR1 and CDR2: SEHNR and FQNEAQ (reference sequence). The DNA for the CDR3 is TGTGCCAGCAGCTCGGGACAGGGTACCGACGTCCTGACTTTC. It specifies CASSSGQGTDVLTF. Supplemented by reference TRBV7-9 and TRBJ2-6, the full variable domain reads DTGVSQNPRHKITKRGQNVTFRCDPISEHNRLYWYRQTLGQGPEFLTYFQNEAQLEKSRLLSDRFSAERPKGSFSTLEIQRTEQGDSAMYLCASSSGQGTDVLTFGAGSRLTVL.

Many counts were recorded for this clonotype. This chain links TRBV19 with TRBJ1-3; 7 nucleotides match TRBD1. Germline V gene data show CDR1 as LNHDA and CDR2 as SQIVND (reference sequence). The CDR3 totals 17 residues. Unmatched junction bases numbered 8, after V lost 3 bases and J lost 0 bases. This chain's CDR3 is CASSMYLGQSSGNTIYF. DNA of the CDR3: TGTGCCAGTAGTATGTATTTGGGACAGAGCTCTGGAAACACCATATATTTT.

On this clonotype itself: The junction departs from the called germline gene at one end, perhaps through a read error. The rearrangement joins TRBV11-1 to TRBJ2-7, with 11 bases aligning to TRBD1. Germline-derived CDR1 and CDR2 are SGHAT and FQDESV (reference sequence). The CDR3 spans 15 residues. The CDR3 DNA reads TGTGCCAGCAGCGCACCGGGACAGGGGGTCCACGAGCGGTACTTC. This codes for CASSAPGQGVHERYF.

This clonotype was found once. One junction end disagrees with the germline gene, perhaps due to a read error. This chain joins TRBV10-3 and TRBJ2-7; 13 bases are a match to TRBD2. Per germline, CDR1 ENHRY and CDR2 SYGVKD. CDR3 length equals 16 residues. For the CDR3, the DNA is TGCGCCATCAGTGAAAGGGGGACTAGCGGGAACAACGAGCAGTGCTTC. It encodes CAISERGTSGNNEQCF.

The chain couples TRBV6-2 or TRBV6-3 to TRBJ1-3; 7 nucleotides agree with TRBD1. The CDR3 has 14 residues. Germline V gene sequence: CDR1 MNHEY, CDR2 SVGEGT. V lost 8 bases, J lost 4 bases, and 8 bases stayed unmatched. In DNA, the CDR3 is TGTGCCAGCGGTAAGACAGGGATCGGAAACACCATATATTTT. It codes for CASGKTGIGNTIYF.

The chain couples TRBV10-3 to TRBJ1-1; perhaps TRBD1 as D (6 bases). Between the trimmed V and J ends, which lost 6 bases and 7 bases, there was a span of 15 bases. CDR1 and CDR2 (germline): ENHRY, SYGVKD. This CDR3 has 13 amino acids. Written as DNA, the CDR3 is TGTGCCATCAGGGCCAGGGGAGGAATTGAAGCTTTCTTT. Translating it yields CAIRARGGIEAFF.

In its sample, this clonotype was seen many times. This chain joins TRBV5-1 and TRBJ2-1, with TRBD2 matching over 13 bases. V shed 4 bases and J 3 bases; nucleotides not matched to a gene: 7. The CDR3 length is 17 residues. Germline V lookup: CDR1 SGHRS, CDR2 YFSETQ. CDR3 in DNA: TGCGCCAGCAGCCTCGCCTGGACTAGCGGGAGCTACAATGAGCAGTTCTTC. Its translation is CASSLAWTSGSYNEQFF.

V and J are TRBV5-1 and TRBJ2-3; 13 nucleotides match TRBD2. From germline, CDR1 is SGHRS and CDR2 YFSETQ. V shed 3 bases, J shed 1 base, and the junction held 2 bases outside the gene matches. The CDR3 totals 16 residues. The CDR3: CASSSGLAGRTDTQYF. In DNA, the CDR3 is TGCGCCAGCAGCTCGGGACTAGCGGGACGCACAGATACGCAGTATTTT.

This clonotype came up a few times. This chain links TRBV18 with TRBJ2-3; D is perhaps TRBD1 (5 bases). The germline V gene encodes CDR1 KGHSH and CDR2 LQKENI. The CDR3 runs to 14 residues. Deletions cut 5 bases from V and 3 bases from J, with 12 bases between. The CDR3 nucleotides are TGTGCCAGCTCAAAGCAGGGAAGGACAGATACGCAGTATTTT. It encodes CASSKQGRTDTQYF.

The rearrangement links TRBV12-3 or TRBV12-4 to TRBJ2-3; TRBD2 matches 8 bases. The CDR3 totals 15 residues. Losses at the gene ends were 3 bases for V and 2 bases for J; bases not matched to a gene: 4. The CDR3: CASSFRGGPTDTQYF. The DNA for the CDR3 is TGTGCCAGCAGTTTCCGGGGGGGACCCACAGATACGCAGTATTTT.

This clonotype was observed at least ten times. The chain has TRBV20-1 and TRBJ1-2; no reliable D call. V lost 1 base to trimming and J lost 4 bases, with 7 bases between them. CDR3 length: 12 residues. Germline V gene lookup returns CDR1 DFQATT and CDR2 SNEGSKA (reference sequence). The CDR3 DNA sequence: TGCAGTGCTAGAGTTGGTTCCTATGGCTACACCTTC. It encodes CSARVGSYGYTF.

This rearrangement joins TRBV15 to TRBJ2-4; no reliable D call. CDR1 LNHNV and CDR2 YYDKDF come from the germline V gene (reference sequence). V lost 0 bases, J lost 2 bases, and 8 bases lay in between. This CDR3 region has 15 residues. The CDR3 loop is CATSRDPGTKNIQYF. In DNA, the CDR3 is TGTGCCACCAGCAGAGATCCAGGCACCAAAAACATTCAGTACTTC.